The entry below describes one TCR beta chain. The sample originates from a study of blood T cell repertoires in COVID-19. About the study: Samples representing acute and convalescent COVID-19 were sourced from the United States, Italy and Spain.

This CDR3 has 14 residues. Germline CDR1 is MNHEY and CDR2 is SVGAGI. J was trimmed by 7 bases and V by 6 bases; bases with no gene match: 7. In the study's own analysis: Reference gene primer amplification in the assay estimated nucleated cell counts. Profiling relied on immunoSEQ multiplex PCR, and the TCRdb table lists in-frame clones only, not all of them. From that table come the V and J calls and clone size; the DNA was used to work out D and trimming. The sample gives 170,000 or so clones, around nine tenths of which show up once; under 15% is in the top ten. Seattle patient enrollment occurred during active infection, with longitudinal follow-up thereafter.

The clonotype was recovered from a woman in her 70s with COVID-19, enrolled during active disease. Sequenced: peripheral blood. The rearrangement links TRBV6-5 to TRBJ1-2; 11 bases are shared with TRBD1. CDR3: CASSAGQGVFGYTF. The CDR3 coding sequence is TGTGCCAGCAGCGCGGGACAGGGGGTATTTGGCTACACCTTC.